Following are 26 T cell receptor beta chains from one sample sequenced in a study of blood T cell repertoires in COVID-19. Repertoires were generated with immunoSEQ multiplex PCR, while TCRdb's copy carries only in-frame clones and drops some. This table holds roughly 76,000 clones, more than 90% found once. The sequenced sample was peripheral blood. The source of these receptors is a man in his fifties with acute or convalescent COVID-19.

This chain uses TRBV7-8 with TRBJ1-6; 8 nucleotides align to TRBD1. The CDR3 runs 15 residues. Germline V CDR1 and CDR2: SGHVS, FQNEAQ. The trim removed 6 bases at V and 9 bases at J, leaving 10 bases unmatched. The CDR3: CASRDGQGAGSPLHF. The DNA of the CDR3 is TGTGCCAGCAGGGACGGACAGGGAGCGGGTTCACCCCTCCACTTT.

This clone was counted only a few times. The V gene is TRBV9, the J gene TRBJ1-2; 9 positions agree with TRBD1. CDR1 and CDR2 (germline): SGDLS, YYNGEE. This CDR3 region has 15 residues. J was trimmed by 7 bases and V by 3 bases; bases with no gene match: 10. The CDR3 spells CASSAYGTGQGGYTF. CDR3 DNA: TGTGCCAGCAGCGCCTACGGGACAGGGCAGGGTGGCTACACCTTC. The variable domain in full, completed from reference TRBV9 and TRBJ1-2, reads DSGVTQTPKHLITATGQRVTLRCSPRSGDLSVYWYQQSLDQGLQFLIQYYNGEERAKGNILERFSAQQFPDLHSELNLSSLELGDSALYFCASSAYGTGQGGYTFGSGTRLTVV.

V gene TRBV5-1 combines with J gene TRBJ2-1; possibly TRBD2 for D (6 bases). V was pared by 5 bases and J by 6 bases, with 6 bases between. The CDR3 has 11 residues. Germline V lookup: CDR1 SGHRS, CDR2 YFSETQ. CDR3 DNA sequence: TGCGCCAGCAGGCGGGGCAATGAGCAGTTCTTC. Its translation is CASRRGNEQFF. The whole variable domain, filled in from reference TRBV5-1 and TRBJ2-1, reads KAGVTQTPRYLIKTRGQQVTLSCSPISGHRSVSWYQQTPGQGLQFLFEYFSETQRNKGNFPGRFSGRQFSNSRSEMNVSTLELGDSALYLCASRRGNEQFFGPGTRLTVL.

The V and J genes are TRBV11-2 and TRBJ2-3; 11 bases align to TRBD2. From germline, CDR1 is SGHAT and CDR2 FQNNGV. This CDR3 has 18 residues. V was pared by 1 base and J by 9 bases, with 15 bases of the junction left unmatched. The chain's CDR3 is CASSLAPGGLAGGHTQYF. The CDR3 DNA sequence: TGTGCCAGCAGCTTAGCCCCTGGGGGGCTAGCGGGAGGCCACACGCAGTATTTT.

CDR3 coding DNA: TGCGCCAGCAGTGAGTCCTACCGGGGAAGCACAGATACGCAGTATTTT. This gives the protein CASSESYRGSTDTQYF. This chain joins TRBV10-1 and TRBJ2-3; the D gene is possibly TRBD2 (5 bases). The germline gives CDR1 WNHNN, CDR2 SYGVQD (reference sequence). The CDR3 runs 16 residues. V shed 0 bases and J shed 0 bases, with 10 bases lying between them.

The gene calls are TRBV15 and TRBJ2-7; 16 bases align to TRBD2. V shed 3 bases, J shed 7 bases, and the junction held 3 bases outside the gene matches. The V gene's germline CDR1 is LNHNV and CDR2 YYDKDF (reference sequence). This CDR3 has 15 amino acids. This chain's CDR3 is CATSRGTSGRGEQYF. The CDR3 DNA sequence: TGTGCCACCAGCAGGGGGACTAGCGGGAGGGGAGAGCAGTACTTC.

The chain has TRBV27 and TRBJ1-5, with D maybe TRBD1 (5 bases). Germline lookup yields CDR1 MNHEY and CDR2 SMNVEV (reference sequence). The CDR3 runs to 14 residues. Trimming cost V 0 bases and J 5 bases, with 8 bases left between them. Here the CDR3 DNA reads TGTGCCAGCAGTTTATCGCAGGGCTATCAGCCCCAGCATTTT. Translating it yields CASSLSQGYQPQHF.

The rearrangement joins TRBV5-1 to TRBJ2-5; D may be TRBD2 (5 bases). CDR1 and CDR2 (germline): SGHRS, YFSETQ. This CDR3 is 13 amino acids long. Trimming removed 4 bases from V and 5 bases from J, with 12 bases in between. The CDR3 nucleotides are TGCGCCAGCAGCCCCCCCGGAGGTGAGACCCAGTACTTC. Translating gives CASSPPGGETQYF.

The chain joins TRBV29-1 to TRBJ2-3; 8 positions match TRBD2. V shed 7 bases and J 2 bases; nucleotides not matched to a gene: 8. The CDR3 spans 14 residues. Germline assignment: CDR1 SQVTM and CDR2 ANQGSEA. CDR3 bases: TGCAGCGGCCGGGGAGCGGGGGTCACAGATACGCAGTATTTT. The encoded protein is CSGRGAGVTDTQYF.

The V gene is TRBV9, the J gene TRBJ1-2; D remains ambiguous. The germline V gene has CDR1 SGDLS and CDR2 YYNGEE. This CDR3 has 17 amino acids. V lost 4 bases and J lost 0, with 19 bases in between. The CDR3 loop is CASSRAASRYSNYGYTF. CDR3 coding DNA: TGTGCCAGCAGCCGCGCGGCTAGCCGATATTCTAACTATGGCTACACCTTC.

The rearrangement uses TRBV29-1 and TRBJ2-1, with a weak D call TRBD2 (6 bases). The CDR3 has 14 amino acids. The ends were cut back, 3 bases at V and 2 bases at J, with 11 bases in the middle. Germline lookup yields CDR1 SQVTM and CDR2 ANQGSEA. CDR3 DNA: TGCAGCGTTGAGCGTAGGACTACCTACAATGAGCAGTTCTTC. Translation gives CSVERRTTYNEQFF.

The sample holds one count of this clone. J is TRBJ2-7 and V is TRBV7-6; D may be TRBD2 (5 bases). The V end lost 4 bases, the J end lost 5 bases, and 15 bases lay between the germline ends. The CDR3 length is 14 residues. CDR1 is SGHVS and CDR2 is FNYEAQ in the germline V gene. The CDR3 nucleotides are TGTGCCAGCAGCTCCTCGTTACGGGGAGACGAGCAGTACTTC. The encoded protein is CASSSSLRGDEQYF.

The chain has TRBV19 and TRBJ2-5; the D is unclear. The CDR3 is 13 residues long. The V and J ends lost 3 bases and 5 bases respectively, with 10 bases between them. Germline CDR1 LNHDA, CDR2 SQIVND (reference sequence). CDR3 residues: CASSMSSTETQYF. The CDR3 nucleotides read TGTGCCAGTAGTATGAGTAGCACGGAGACCCAGTACTTC.

CDR3 loop: CASSRGTLYEQYF. For the CDR3, the DNA is TGTGCCAGTAGCCGTGGGACTCTTTACGAGCAGTACTTC. The V and J genes are TRBV19 and TRBJ2-7; D is perhaps TRBD2 (6 bases). The CDR3 is 13 residues long. Germline assignment: CDR1 LNHDA and CDR2 SQIVND (reference sequence). Trimming removed 6 bases at V and 4 bases at J, with 13 bases between. The full variable domain, rest sourced from reference TRBV19 and TRBJ2-7, is DGGITQSPKYLFRKEGQNVTLSCEQNLNHDAMYWYRQDPGQGLRLIYYSQIVNDFQKGDIAEGYSVSREKKESFPLTVTSAQKNPTAFYLCASSRGTLYEQYFGPGTRLTVT.

This chain connects TRBV4-3 to TRBJ2-3; D gene uncertain. The CDR3 extends over 16 amino acids. CDR1 is LGHNA and CDR2 is YSLEER in the germline V gene. The ends were cut back, 0 bases at V and 0 bases at J, with 10 bases in the middle. The CDR3 DNA sequence: TGCGCCAGCAGCCAAGATCAATGGGCTAGCACAGATACGCAGTATTTT. Amino acids: CASSQDQWASTDTQYF.

The rearrangement uses TRBV4-3 and TRBJ1-2, with D hard to call. Looked up from germline, CDR1 is LGHNA and CDR2 is YSLEER. The CDR3 totals 14 residues. V was pared by 3 bases and J by 4 bases, with 12 bases between. The CDR3 sequence: CASSHSIPSYGYTF. The DNA of the CDR3 is TGCGCCAGCAGCCATAGCATTCCCTCCTATGGCTACACCTTC.

The rearrangement uses TRBV4-2 and TRBJ2-1; 10 positions match TRBD1. The CDR3 consists of 16 residues. CDR1 and CDR2 (germline): LGHNA, YNFKEQ. After removal of 4 bases from V and 4 bases from J, the junction contained 7 bases not matched to a gene. The CDR3 loop is CASSLYGQGGYNEQFF. In nucleotides, the CDR3 is TGTGCCAGCAGCCTATACGGACAGGGGGGTTACAATGAGCAGTTCTTC.

The chain uses TRBV28 and TRBJ1-5, with D uncertain. Germline V CDR1 and CDR2: MDHEN, SYDVKM. The CDR3 runs to 12 residues. The V end was cut by 7 bases, the J end by 7 bases, with 11 bases between. The CDR3 DNA sequence: TGTGCCAGCACGTCCGGGTCCCAGCCCCAGCATTTT. It translates to CASTSGSQPQHF.

This rearrangement joins TRBV4-2 to TRBJ2-5, with D possibly being TRBD2 (6 bases). In germline, CDR1 is LGHNA, CDR2 YNFKEQ. The CDR3 is 14 amino acids. The V gene lost 3 bases and the J gene lost 1 base, with 9 bases spanning the gap. CDR3 nucleotides: TGTGCCAGCAGCCATGCCGGGAGCCAAGAGACCCAGTACTTC. Translation gives CASSHAGSQETQYF.

The chain carries TRBV7-9 and TRBJ1-4; TRBD1 matches at 9 bases. This CDR3 spans 16 amino acids. Trimming removed 6 bases from V and 8 bases from J; junction bases left unmatched: 13. Germline V gene sequence: CDR1 SEHNR, CDR2 FQNEAQ (reference sequence). In DNA form, the CDR3 reads TGTGCCAGCAGTTATGGGATGGGGACAGGGAGGGAAAAACTGTTTTTT. This encodes CASSYGMGTGREKLFF.

The CDR3 loop reads CASSPTGAEQYF. The CDR3 DNA is TGTGCCAGCAGCCCAACAGGGGCCGAGCAGTACTTC. The chain employs TRBV11-2 and TRBJ2-7; 7 bases are shared with TRBD1. CDR3 size: 12 residues. V shed 5 bases and J 6 bases; nucleotides not matched to a gene: 4. Germline assignment: CDR1 SGHAT and CDR2 FQNNGV.

The chain uses TRBV15 and TRBJ2-5; no clear D. V lost 0 bases to trimming and J lost 1 base, with 6 bases between them. Germline V CDR1 and CDR2: LNHNV, YYDKDF (reference sequence). There are 14 residues in the CDR3. The CDR3 loop reads CATSRDRSQETQYF. The CDR3, as DNA: TGTGCCACCAGCAGAGATCGCAGCCAAGAGACCCAGTACTTC.

This chain connects TRBV27 to TRBJ2-7, with D uncertain. This CDR3 has 13 residues. Germline CDR1 and CDR2: MNHEY and SMNVEV (reference sequence). V was clipped by 3 bases and J by 0 bases, with 6 bases between them. CDR3 bases: TGTGCCAGCAGTTTCCCGAGCTCCTACGAGCAGTACTTC. It specifies CASSFPSSYEQYF.

The gene calls are TRBV6-5 and TRBJ2-5; D may be TRBD1 (5 bases). V dropped 6 bases and J dropped 4 bases, with 18 bases sitting between them. CDR3 length: 15 residues. From germline, CDR1 is MNHEY and CDR2 SVGAGI. CDR3 DNA: TGTGCCAGCAGCCGCGGTGGGTCAGGGATAGAGACCCAGTACTTC. Translation: CASSRGGSGIETQYF.

This clone was observed a single time. The chain combines TRBV20-1 with TRBJ1-2; maybe TRBD1 (6 bases). Trimming shortened V by 7 bases and J by 5 bases, and 8 bases separated the two germline ends. Germline-derived CDR1 and CDR2 are DFQATT and SNEGSKA (reference sequence). This CDR3 has 10 amino acids. CDR3 coding DNA: TGCAGTGTTGGACAGTATGGCTACACCTTC. This encodes CSVGQYGYTF.

The rearrangement joins TRBV28 to TRBJ2-2; 7 bases fit TRBD1. Trimming cost V 10 bases and J 4 bases; bases outside gene matches: 6. The CDR3 extends over 13 amino acids. From germline, CDR1 is MDHEN and CDR2 SYDVKM. For the CDR3, the DNA is TGTGCCATTCGACAGGGCGGCACCGGGGAGCTGTTTTTT. Translated: CAIRQGGTGELFF.